The text below deals with one TCR beta chain. What it binds is not known. The CDR3 extends over 16 amino acids. Trimming took 1 base from V and 3 from J, leaving 13 bases between them. Germline lookup yields CDR1 KGHDR and CDR2 SFDVKD. This sample stems from a study of T cell responses to AZD1222 COVID-19 vaccine. Findings and limits, study-wide: Spike as a whole was targeted by vaccine-associated CD4 TCRs, dominant at 160-218 and 743-854.

The table came from immunoSEQ multiplex PCR; TCRdb's copy has only in-frame clones and leaves some out. The sample holds about 30,000 clones; approximately 91% are singletons and the top ten take roughly 7%. The sequence came from an adult in good health. The sequences come from peripheral blood, collected on day 0 of AZD1222 vaccination. The gene calls are TRBV24-1 and TRBJ2-3; D is possibly TRBD1 or TRBD2 (5 bases each). The CDR3 DNA follows: TGTGCCACCAGTGATTTTGGGGGTCCCTATACAGATACGCAGTATTTT. This gives the protein CATSDFGGPYTDTQYF.